The sequence of this TCR beta chain was determined in a study of CD8+ T cells in alopecia areata. Investigators isolated RNA and reverse transcribed it into cDNA to act as the sequencing template. Clones were sequenced by immunoSEQ multiplex PCR, and TCRdb holds only the in-frame ones, with some missing. The top ten clones hold less than 5.5% of a sample with roughly 130,000 clones, roughly 58% of them seen once. Germline loops: CDR1 SGHTA, CDR2 FQGNSA. There are 13 residues in the CDR3. V lost 5 bases, J lost 2 bases, and 8 bases lay in between. Sequencing was performed on CD4+ T cells sorted from blood, taken at week 0. This TCR was recovered from a human donor with alopecia areata. The chain uses TRBV7-2 and TRBJ2-3; D not certain. For the CDR3, the DNA is TGTGCCAGCAGCGGGCAAAACACAGATACGCAGTATTTT. It encodes CASSGQNTDTQYF. Full variable domain (rest looked up from reference TRBV7-2 and TRBJ2-3): GAGVSQSPSNKVTEKGKDVELRCDPISGHTALYWYRQSLGQGLEFLIYFQGNSAPDKSGLPSDRFSAERTGGSVSTLTIQRTQQEDSAVYLCASSGQNTDTQYFGPGTRLTVL.